This T cell receptor (beta chain) was found in a study of molecular identifiers for immune sequencing clone quantification. Study-wide context: Across replicate runs, RNA obtained from approximately 20,000 or 100,000 naive CD8 cells was divided into five, with four undergoing sequencing. Overall study results and limits: Whereas clones above 20 RNA copies held under 1% of naive-cell molecules, they held over 98% of effector molecules.

Libraries of bulk TCR were made by previously described methods (with listed TCR primers). MiXCR, run by TCRdb on the PCR reads, gives a single entry per CDR3 protein. The data hold over 600,000 distinct CDR3 sequences, with about 20% observed a single time. CDR1 is SGHAT, CDR2 FQNNGV, per germline. The CDR3 contains 14 residues. V dropped 3 bases and J dropped 2 bases, with 10 bases sitting between them. This clonotype showed up just a few times. What it binds is not known. The source is a human donor in good health. Some libraries in this study had Jurkat cell RNA spiked in. The specimen was naive CD8+ T cells from blood, with Jurkat cell RNA spiked in. Stated subset: FACS-sorted CD8+CD4-CCR7+CD45RA+ naive T cells. The J gene is TRBJ2-5, the V gene TRBV11-2; either TRBD1 or TRBD2 may supply D (5 bases each). This chain's CDR3 is CASSFQGPQETQYF. As DNA, the CDR3 is TGTGCCAGCAGCTTCCAGGGACCTCAAGAGACCCAGTACTTC.